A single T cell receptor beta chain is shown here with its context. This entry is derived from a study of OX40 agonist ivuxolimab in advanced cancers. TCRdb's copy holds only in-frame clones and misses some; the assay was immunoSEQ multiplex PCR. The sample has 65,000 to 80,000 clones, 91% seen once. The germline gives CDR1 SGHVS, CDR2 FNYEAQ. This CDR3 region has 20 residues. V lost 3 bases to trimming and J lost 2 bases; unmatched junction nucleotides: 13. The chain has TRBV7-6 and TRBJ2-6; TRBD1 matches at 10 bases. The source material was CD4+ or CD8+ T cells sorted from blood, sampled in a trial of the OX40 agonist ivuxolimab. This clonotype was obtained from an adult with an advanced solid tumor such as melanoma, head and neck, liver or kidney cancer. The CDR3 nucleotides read TGTGCCAGCAGCTTTTTCAAAACAGGACAGGGGGAAGCTGGGGCCAACGTCCTGACTTTC. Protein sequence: CASSFFKTGQGEAGANVLTF.